Listed below are T cell receptor beta chains from one sample, sequenced in a study of T cells in Graves' hyperthyroidism and ophthalmopathy. TCRdb re-derived calls from the multiplex PCR reads in MiXCR, one entry per CDR3 protein. This sample has approximately 430,000 distinct CDR3 sequences, with 15% to 18% found just once. The sample was blood. These receptors were taken from a woman aged 18-29 years with Graves' hyperthyroidism. Both conserved end residues are part of each CDR3. The D gene is left open where the match is weak. Where a row states a size, it is once, few, many or the class of an expanded clone; other rows omit it.

j_call clone_size d_call cdr3_length v_call cdr3_nt cdr3_aa
TRBJ2-7 many TRBD1 15 TRBV4-1 TGCGCCAGCAGCCAAGATATCCGAGACAGGGCCGAGCAGTACTTC CASSQDIRDRAEQYF
TRBJ2-5 many . 16 TRBV7-8 TGTGCCAGCAGCTTAAGGGCGAACCCGCAGGGGGAGACCCAGTACTTC CASSLRANPQGETQYF
TRBJ2-1 many . 14 TRBV28 TGTGCCAGCAGTTTCTGGGGGGAGGACAATGAGCAGTTCTTC CASSFWGEDNEQFF
TRBJ2-7 . . 15 TRBV20-1 TGCAGTGCGAAGAGGCACCTAGCGTTTGCCTACGAGCAGTACTTC CSAKRHLAFAYEQYF
TRBJ2-7 few . 13 TRBV4-1 TGCGCCAGCAGCCAAGATCAGGGTAGTGAGCAGTACTTC CASSQDQGSEQYF
TRBJ2-7 . TRBD2 17 TRBV4-2 TGTGCCAGCAGCCAAGAGGCGCAGACTAGCGCCTCCTACGAGCAGTACTTC CASSQEAQTSASYEQYF
TRBJ2-3 many TRBD1 14 TRBV18 TGTGCCAGCGATGTTGATCAGGGGGCAGATACGCAGTATTTT CASDVDQGADTQYF
TRBJ1-1 many . 15 TRBV6-5 TGTGCCAGCAGTTACTCGACCCGCCCCGACACTGAAGCTTTCTTT CASSYSTRPDTEAFF
TRBJ1-5 many TRBD1 13 TRBV7-8 TGTGCCAGCAGTCATACAGGGGTTCAGCCCCAGCATTTT CASSHTGVQPQHF
TRBJ1-1 many . 14 TRBV6-1 TGTGCCAGCAGTGAACAGGGCCCGAACACTGAAGCTTTCTTT CASSEQGPNTEAFF
TRBJ1-5 . TRBD1 13 TRBV2 TGTGCCAGCAGGTCGACAGGGTATCAGCCCCAGCATTTT CASRSTGYQPQHF
TRBJ2-5 many TRBD1 13 TRBV28 TGTGCCAGCAGTCCGGACAGGGCCGAGACCCAGTACTTC CASSPDRAETQYF
TRBJ1-1 many . 14 TRBV20-1 TGCAGTGCTAGAGACAGGGTTTCAAACACTGAAGCTTTCTTT CSARDRVSNTEAFF
TRBJ2-5 many TRBD1 16 TRBV6-1 TGTGCCAGCAGTAAGACCGGTGGGACAGGGGGACCAGGCCAGTACTTC CASSKTGGTGGPGQYF
TRBJ2-3 . TRBD2 14 TRBV12-3/TRBV12-4 TGTGCCAGCAGATCGGGACTACACACAGATACGCAGTATTTT CASRSGLHTDTQYF
TRBJ2-1 many . 15 TRBV7-9 TGTGCCAGCAGCTTAGGGGCCGTTTTGGGAGGTGAGCAGTTCTTC CASSLGAVLGGEQFF
TRBJ2-1 few . 16 TRBV2 TGTGCCAGTTTAATCGAGGTGGGGGGCTCCTACGATGAGCAGTTCTTC CASLIEVGGSYDEQFF
TRBJ2-5 . TRBD2 17 TRBV6-1 TGTGCCAGCCGAAGGGGAGGCGGGACTAGCGGACAAGAGACCCAGTACTTC CASRRGGGTSGQETQYF
TRBJ2-3 many . 12 TRBV9 TGTGCCAGCAGCCCCGGGGGAGTTACGCAGTATTTT CASSPGGVTQYF
TRBJ1-2 few TRBD1 16 TRBV11-2 TGTGCCAGCAGCTTGGACAGGGCACGAACGGGGTATGGCTACACCTTC CASSLDRARTGYGYTF
TRBJ2-1 many . 15 TRBV5-1 TGTGCCAGCAGTTTAGTAGGCGGATCCTACAATGAGCAGTTCTTC CASSLVGGSYNEQFF
TRBJ1-1 many TRBD1 16 TRBV13 TGTGCCAGCAGCTTTTTTTCAGGGGGCGGTGGCACTGAAGCTTTCTTT CASSFFSGGGGTEAFF
TRBJ2-1 . TRBD2 17 TRBV5-1 TGCGCCAGCAGCTTTGGCACCGGGGGGGCCCCCTACAATGAGCAGTTCTTC CASSFGTGGAPYNEQFF
TRBJ2-3 many . 14 TRBV11-2 TGTGCCAGCAGCTTTGAGGGAGGCACAGATACGCAGTATTTT CASSFEGGTDTQYF
TRBJ1-4 many . 15 TRBV15 TGTGCCACCAGCAGAACGTTCGGGGATAGCGAAAAACTGTTTTTT CATSRTFGDSEKLFF
TRBJ2-2 many TRBD2 17 TRBV24-1 TGTGCCACCAGTGATTTCGGACTAGCGGGGGTCACCGGGGAGCTGTTTTTT CATSDFGLAGVTGELFF
TRBJ2-7 many TRBD2 16 TRBV11-2 TGTGCCAGCAGCTCCCTAGCGGGATTGGGCTCCTACGAGCAGTACTTC CASSSLAGLGSYEQYF
TRBJ2-1 . . 14 TRBV9 TGTGCCAGCATCGTAGATGTAGGAGACAATGAGCAGTTCTTC CASIVDVGDNEQFF
TRBJ1-1 many . 14 TRBV9 TGTGCCAGCAGCGGAGGCCAGGGGAGCACTGAAGCTTTCTTT CASSGGQGSTEAFF
TRBJ2-1 many TRBD1 14 TRBV7-3 TGTGCCAGCCGAGCACAACAGGGGATGGGTGAGCAGTTCTTC CASRAQQGMGEQFF
TRBJ1-6 few . 16 TRBV27 TGTGCCAGCAGTAACCGTCCAGGGGAAATTGATTCACCCCTCCACTTT CASSNRPGEIDSPLHF
TRBJ1-2 . . 14 TRBV2 TGTGCCAGCAGTGGATTCAGGGACGGCTATGGCTACACCTTC CASSGFRDGYGYTF
TRBJ2-5 many TRBD2 16 TRBV12-3/TRBV12-4 TGTGCCAGCAGTCTACAGAGCGGGAGGGCCAGAGAGACCCAGTACTTC CASSLQSGRARETQYF
TRBJ2-3 many . 14 TRBV27 TGTGCCAGCAGTTTATTCTACTCGAGCGATACGCAGTATTTT CASSLFYSSDTQYF
TRBJ2-5 few . 14 TRBV6-5 TGTGCCAGCAGTTACTCAGGCCGAGGGGAGACCCAGTACTTC CASSYSGRGETQYF
TRBJ1-2 . . 15 TRBV12-3/TRBV12-4 TGTGCCAGCAGTTTAACCCCCAGGAGGAGTGGCGGCTACACCTTC CASSLTPRRSGGYTF
TRBJ2-3 many TRBD2 17 TRBV6-1 TGTGCCAGCAGCCTCGGACTAGCGGGGACCATAACAGATACGCAGTATTTT CASSLGLAGTITDTQYF
TRBJ1-3 . . 15 TRBV7-8 TGTGCCAGCAGCGACGGACACAACTCTGGAAACACCATATGTTTT CASSDGHNSGNTICF
TRBJ2-2 many . 14 TRBV2 TGTGCCAGCAGCGATCTACGGGGCCCCGGGGAGCTGTTTTTT CASSDLRGPGELFF
TRBJ1-2 many . 13 TRBV12-3/TRBV12-4 TGTGCCAGCAGTTTACAACAGGGATATGGCTACACCTTC CASSLQQGYGYTF
TRBJ2-3 many TRBD2 16 TRBV20-1 TGCAGTGCGGGGGGACTAGCGGGAGCTAACGCAGATACGCAGTATTTT CSAGGLAGANADTQYF
TRBJ2-1 . TRBD2 13 TRBV30 TGTGCCTGGAGCGGGGGGGGTTACAATGAGCAGTTCTTC CAWSGGGYNEQFF
TRBJ2-3 few . 20 TRBV5-5 TGTGCCAGCAGCTTGGAGGGAGGGGGCGGGATTAGGGGGGTCCCTGATACGCAGTATTTT CASSLEGGGGIRGVPDTQYF